These 18 T cell receptor beta chains share one sample of origin, sequenced in a study of cytomegalovirus exposure and HLA in healthy donors. The repertoire was sequenced with immunoSEQ multiplex PCR; TCRdb's copy has only in-frame clones and lacks some. There are about 110,000 clones in the sample; 85% to 90% occur only once, and roughly 2.2% lies in the top ten. The sample taken for sequencing was PBMCs. Source of these receptors: a woman between 18 and 29 years old in good health and CMV-seronegative.

This clone was observed a handful of times. The chain employs TRBV19 and TRBJ2-2; D uncertain. Trimming stripped 5 bases from V and 6 bases from J, with 13 bases between. The germline V gene has CDR1 LNHDA and CDR2 SQIVND (reference sequence). CDR3 length: 14 residues. CDR3 amino acids: CASSFTTFAGELFF. The CDR3 nucleotides read TGTGCCAGTAGTTTCACGACTTTCGCCGGGGAGCTGTTTTTT.

This clone is large by share. The chain uses TRBV10-3 and TRBJ2-5, with D possibly matching TRBD2 (5 bases). V lost 6 bases, J lost 5 bases, and 19 bases lay in between. CDR3 length: 15 residues. Germline V CDR1 and CDR2: ENHRY, SYGVKD. CDR3 DNA: TGTGCCATCAGGCTATGGAACCACGAGGGTGAGACCCAGTACTTC. Protein sequence: CAIRLWNHEGETQYF.

The table lists this clone with a count of one. The chain links TRBV7-2 to TRBJ2-3; 8 bases are a match to TRBD2. J gave up 2 bases and V 4 bases, and 5 bases lay outside the gene matches. In germline, CDR1 is SGHTA, CDR2 FQGNSA. The CDR3 length is 15 residues. DNA for the CDR3: TGTGCCAGCAGCTCGACTAGCGCACACACAGATACGCAGTATTTT. Amino acid sequence: CASSSTSAHTDTQYF.

The V and J genes are TRBV7-2 and TRBJ2-5, with a tentative D call TRBD2 (6 bases). Trimming pared 1 base from V and 5 bases from J, leaving 8 bases between. The CDR3 loop spans 13 amino acids. Germline V gives CDR1 SGHTA, CDR2 FQGNSA. CDR3 sequence: CASSLVGRETQYF. Written as DNA, the CDR3 is TGTGCCAGCAGCTTAGTTGGGAGGGAGACCCAGTACTTC.

The chain recombines TRBV5-1 with TRBJ1-1; D may be TRBD1 (5 bases). This CDR3 has 13 amino acids. The ends were cut back, 5 bases at V and 1 base at J, with 9 bases in the middle. Germline CDR1 is SGHRS and CDR2 is YFSETQ. CDR3 bases: TGCGCCAGCAGTCCCGGACAGAACACTGAAGCTTTCTTT. It specifies CASSPGQNTEAFF.

The gene calls are TRBV19 and TRBJ1-2, with D unclear. V was pared by 8 bases and J by 0 bases, with 13 bases between. From germline, CDR1 is LNHDA and CDR2 SQIVND (reference sequence). The CDR3 has 14 residues. The CDR3 sequence is CASSVSPANYGYTF. DNA of the CDR3: TGTGCCAGTTCGGTTTCCCCTGCTAACTATGGCTACACCTTC.

For this clone: The junction departs from the called germline gene at one end, perhaps through a read error. CDR3 sequence reads: CTSSLTSGGGTQYF. The DNA for the CDR3 is TGTACCAGCAGTTTGACTAGCGGAGGAGGGACGCAGTATTTT. The chain employs TRBV28 and TRBJ2-3; TRBD2 agrees at 9 bases. CDR3 size: 14 residues. Per germline, CDR1 MDHEN and CDR2 SYDVKM.

The J gene is TRBJ1-2, the V gene TRBV15, with TRBD1 as a possible D gene (5 bases). Germline V gives CDR1 LNHNV, CDR2 YYDKDF (reference sequence). The V end lost 4 bases, the J end lost 5 bases, and 14 bases lay between the germline ends. CDR3 length: 14 amino acids. The CDR3 sequence is CATSKGLDPYGYTF. Written as DNA, the CDR3 is TGTGCCACCAGCAAGGGACTCGACCCTTATGGCTACACCTTC.

This clone was found once. The chain has TRBV5-1 and TRBJ2-1; D remains ambiguous. Germline CDR1 and CDR2: SGHRS and YFSETQ. This CDR3 region has 14 residues. The V gene lost 0 bases and the J gene lost 5 bases, with 9 bases spanning the gap. Here the CDR3 DNA reads TGCGCCAGCAGCTTGGGATCTCAGAACAATGAGCAGTTCTTC. Its protein product is CASSLGSQNNEQFF.

The chain is built from TRBV6-5 and TRBJ2-5; 7 bases align to TRBD2. Germline loops: CDR1 MNHEY, CDR2 SVGAGI. V shed 5 bases, J shed 3 bases, and the junction held 9 bases outside the gene matches. CDR3 length equals 15 residues. The CDR3 coding sequence is TGTGCCAGCAGTCAACAGGTTGGGGGGGAAGAGACCCAGTACTTC. Its protein product is CASSQQVGGEETQYF.

This chain connects TRBV19 to TRBJ1-2, with D perhaps matching TRBD1 (5 bases). The CDR3 extends over 13 amino acids. Germline-derived CDR1 and CDR2 are LNHDA and SQIVND (reference sequence). The V and J ends lost 7 bases and 2 bases respectively, with 11 bases between them. CDR3 in amino acids: CASTPTVNYGYTF. CDR3 DNA: TGTGCCAGTACTCCGACAGTAAACTATGGCTACACCTTC. The full variable domain, its missing parts supplied by reference TRBV19 and TRBJ1-2, is DGGITQSPKYLFRKEGQNVTLSCEQNLNHDAMYWYRQDPGQGLRLIYYSQIVNDFQKGDIAEGYSVSREKKESFPLTVTSAQKNPTAFYLCASTPTVNYGYTFGSGTRLTVV.

This clone was picked up a small number of times. The rearrangement uses TRBV9 and TRBJ1-2; TRBD1 might be the D (5 bases). The germline V gene encodes CDR1 SGDLS and CDR2 YYNGEE. Between the trimmed V and J ends, which lost 2 bases and 8 bases, there was a span of 13 bases. The CDR3 loop spans 13 amino acids. CDR3 DNA: TGTGCCAGCAGCGTTCCGCCTACAGGAGGCTACACCTTC. It codes for CASSVPPTGGYTF.

There are a few counts of this clone. This sample includes further DNA sequences coding for the same CDR3. This chain connects TRBV7-6 to TRBJ2-7; 10 bases align to TRBD1. This CDR3 has 14 amino acids. The germline V gene encodes CDR1 SGHVS and CDR2 FNYEAQ. V lost 0 bases, J lost 4 bases, and 0 bases stayed unmatched. CDR3 loop: CASSLAGQGYEQYF. The CDR3 DNA sequence: TGTGCCAGCAGCTTAGCGGGACAGGGGTACGAGCAGTACTTC.

The chain is built from TRBV5-4 and TRBJ1-2; 8 bases match TRBD1. V lost 5 bases and J lost 7; bases outside the gene matches: 10. The length of the CDR3 is 14 residues. Germline CDR1 SGHNT, CDR2 YYREEE (reference sequence). DNA for the CDR3: TGTGCCAGCAGTAAACTGGACAGGGCGTTTGGCTACACCTTC. It specifies CASSKLDRAFGYTF.

The chain links TRBV30 to TRBJ2-7; 10 bases map to TRBD2. The CDR3 consists of 15 residues. Germline trimming cut 2 bases from V and 1 base from J; bases unmatched to any gene: 5. The germline V gene encodes CDR1 GTSNPN and CDR2 SVGIG (reference sequence). The CDR3 nucleotides are TGTGCCTGGAGTATAGGGACTAGCGATTCCTACGAGCAGTACTTC. Translating gives CAWSIGTSDSYEQYF.

The chain uses TRBV27 and TRBJ1-3; D is perhaps TRBD1 (6 bases). V dropped 3 bases and J dropped 0 bases, with 15 bases sitting between them. Germline lookup yields CDR1 MNHEY and CDR2 SMNVEV (reference sequence). The CDR3 length is 17 residues. This chain's CDR3 is CASSFTGTFLSGNTIYF. The CDR3 DNA follows: TGTGCCAGCAGTTTCACTGGGACATTTCTCTCTGGAAACACCATATATTTT.

The CDR3 DNA reads TGTGCCAGCAGCTTGGTCAGGTTTAACACTGAAGCTTTCTTT. Encoded protein: CASSLVRFNTEAFF. The chain combines TRBV5-6 with TRBJ1-1; no firm D call. The CDR3 covers 14 residues. V lost 0 bases and J 2 bases, leaving 8 bases between the germline ends. CDR1 and CDR2 from the germline V gene are SGHDT and YYEEEE. Looking up the rest from reference TRBV5-6 and TRBJ1-1 gives the full variable domain: DAGVTQSPTHLIKTRGQQVTLRCSPKSGHDTVSWYQQALGQGPQFIFQYYEEEERQRGNFPDRFSGHQFPNYSSELNVNALLLGDSALYLCASSLVRFNTEAFFGQGTRLTVV.

Only one count was recorded for this clone. This chain joins TRBV5-4 and TRBJ1-2, with D perhaps TRBD1 (6 bases). The CDR3 totals 14 residues. Germline V CDR1 and CDR2: SGHNT, YYREEE (reference sequence). V was cut by 2 bases and J by 1 base, with 9 bases left in between. CDR3 protein: CASSFRGDNYGYTF. In DNA, the CDR3 is TGTGCCAGCAGCTTCAGGGGTGATAACTATGGCTACACCTTC.